These 27 T cell receptor beta chains share one sample of origin, sequenced in a study of radiotherapy plus CTLA-4 blockade in lung cancer. Produced via immunoSEQ multiplex PCR; TCRdb's table is partial and in-frame only. The data show roughly 30,000 clones, with roughly 77% seen just once and just under 25% held by the top ten. The specimen comprised peripheral blood, sampled from a patient treated with radiotherapy plus ipilimumab. The receptors were gathered from a human donor with non-small cell lung cancer that progressed on radiotherapy plus ipilimumab.

This chain links TRBV6-1 with TRBJ1-4; a possible D gene is TRBD1 (6 bases). CDR1 is MNHNS and CDR2 is SASEGT in the germline V gene. V lost 0 bases and J lost 7, with 18 bases in between. This CDR3 has 17 amino acids. CDR3 DNA sequence: TGTGCCAGCAGTGAAGCAATAGGGAAGGGGGGGGTTGAAAAACTGTTTTTT. Protein product: CASSEAIGKGGVEKLFF.

The chain links TRBV6-1 to TRBJ2-1, with TRBD2 identical over 12 bases. Germline V gene lookup returns CDR1 MNHNS and CDR2 SASEGT. V was clipped by 1 base and J by 6 bases; unmatched bases: 4. The CDR3 extends over 16 amino acids. The CDR3 bases are TGTGCCAGCAGTGAAGGTCGACTAGCGGGGGCCAATGAGCAGTTCTTC. Translation gives CASSEGRLAGANEQFF.

The chain links TRBV6-5 to TRBJ2-7; no clear D. This CDR3 has 9 residues. Trimming took 6 bases from V and 8 from J, leaving 5 bases between them. The germline CDR1 and CDR2 sequences are MNHEY and SVGAGI. The CDR3 loop reads CASSHKQYF. The CDR3 DNA is TGTGCCAGCAGCCACAAGCAGTACTTC.

This clone appeared a few times. This chain connects TRBV19 to TRBJ2-2, with 12 bases fitting TRBD2. The CDR3 extends over 16 amino acids. CDR1 is LNHDA, CDR2 SQIVND, per germline (reference sequence). The junction had 4 bases not matched to a gene; V was cut back by 3 bases and J by 5 bases. For the CDR3, the DNA is TGTGCCAGTAGTATGACTAGCGGGGGTGTAACCGGGGAGCTGTTTTTT. Translated, it gives CASSMTSGGVTGELFF. Full variable domain (missing parts from reference TRBV19 and TRBJ2-2): DGGITQSPKYLFRKEGQNVTLSCEQNLNHDAMYWYRQDPGQGLRLIYYSQIVNDFQKGDIAEGYSVSREKKESFPLTVTSAQKNPTAFYLCASSMTSGGVTGELFFGEGSRLTVL.

CDR3 residues: CASSIRAMLNEAFF. For the CDR3, the DNA is TGTGCCAGTAGTATTAGAGCGATGTTGAACGAAGCTTTCTTT. The J gene is TRBJ1-1, the V gene TRBV19; D call uncertain. The CDR3 totals 14 residues. Trimming took off 3 bases at V and 8 bases at J, with 16 bases between the two ends. Germline V gives CDR1 LNHDA, CDR2 SQIVND (reference sequence).

CDR3 sequence: CASGRRLGISYEQYF. CDR3 DNA sequence: TGTGCTAGTGGTCGCCGACTAGGGATTTCCTACGAGCAGTACTTC. V usage is TRBV12-5 and J usage is TRBJ2-7; D possibly corresponds to TRBD2 (6 bases). Trimming left V 5 bases short and J 1 base short, with 15 bases between. Germline V lookup: CDR1 LGHNT, CDR2 FRNRAP. The CDR3 totals 15 residues.

The chain employs TRBV25-1 and TRBJ1-2, with a possible D match to TRBD1 (6 bases). The V and J ends lost 1 base and 3 bases respectively, with 12 bases between them. Germline assignment: CDR1 MGHDK and CDR2 SYGVNS. The CDR3 is made up of 15 amino acids. The CDR3 bases are TGTGCCAGCAGTGAATCGGGGGGGGCATACTATGGCTACACCTTC. Translated: CASSESGGAYYGYTF.

This clone has more than one count but fewer than ten. The chain combines TRBV10-2 with TRBJ1-6, with 7 bases that match TRBD1. CDR3 length equals 18 residues. Germline loops: CDR1 WSHSY, CDR2 SAAADI. V gave up 9 bases and J gave up 7 bases; unmatched junction bases: 21. The CDR3, as DNA: TGCGCCAGTCTAACAGTGATGGGTGGGACAGCGACCAATTCACCCCTCCACTTT. It codes for CASLTVMGGTATNSPLHF.

The chain uses TRBV11-2 and TRBJ2-1; no clear D. CDR1 is SGHAT and CDR2 is FQNNGV in the germline V gene. V dropped 2 bases and J dropped 3 bases, with 5 bases sitting between them. This CDR3 has 13 residues. The CDR3 loop is CASSLRLYNEQFF. The CDR3 bases are TGTGCCAGCAGCTTAAGACTCTACAATGAGCAGTTCTTC.

The chain has TRBV5-4 and TRBJ1-1; D is perhaps TRBD1 (5 bases). Germline-derived CDR1 and CDR2 are SGHNT and YYREEE (reference sequence). CDR3 length equals 15 residues. Deletions cut 4 bases from V and 6 bases from J, with 19 bases between. The CDR3 DNA is TGTGCCAGCAGCCGAAAGGAGGGGTCGGTCCCTGAAGCTTTCTTT. Protein: CASSRKEGSVPEAFF.

V usage is TRBV5-1 and J usage is TRBJ2-7, with 7 bases aligning to TRBD1. Germline V lookup: CDR1 SGHRS, CDR2 YFSETQ. Trimming at V came to 0 bases and at J to 4 bases, leaving 4 bases not matched to a gene. This CDR3 region has 14 residues. The CDR3, as DNA: TGCGCCAGCAGCTTGGTGGGACAGATATACGAGCAGTACTTC. Encoded protein: CASSLVGQIYEQYF.

Points on this clone: One end of the junction does not line up with germline, which may come from a read error. CDR3 in amino acids: CATRQGRYWTETFF. The CDR3 bases are TGTGCCACTAGACAGGGACGGTATTGGACTGAAACTTTCTTT. The rearrangement uses TRBV6-1 and TRBJ1-1, with 7 bases lining up with TRBD1. This CDR3 contains 14 residues. CDR1 and CDR2 (germline): MNHNS, SASEGT.

This clone was picked up a small number of times. The V gene is TRBV6-5, the J gene TRBJ1-2, with 9 nucleotides matching TRBD1. Germline V gene sequence: CDR1 MNHEY, CDR2 SVGAGI. CDR3 length: 12 residues. Germline trimming cut 4 bases from V and 9 bases from J; bases unmatched to any gene: 3. The CDR3 sequence is CASSSGQGRYTF. The CDR3 coding sequence is TGTGCCAGCAGTTCGGGACAGGGTCGCTACACCTTC.

The chain carries TRBV5-1 and TRBJ2-7, with 7 bases fitting TRBD1. Germline-derived CDR1 and CDR2 are SGHRS and YFSETQ. There are 15 residues in the CDR3. V trimming: 0 bases; J trimming: 0 bases; junction bases outside the gene matches: 3. CDR3 sequence (DNA): TGCGCCAGCAGCTTGGGAGGACAGGACTCCTACGAGCAGTACTTC. It codes for CASSLGGQDSYEQYF.

The chain employs TRBV6-1 and TRBJ2-2; 9 nucleotides agree with TRBD1. The germline CDR1 and CDR2 sequences are MNHNS and SASEGT. The CDR3 extends over 14 amino acids. Germline trimming cut 5 bases from V and 5 bases from J; bases unmatched to any gene: 3. CDR3 loop: CASSRTGDTGELFF. The DNA of the CDR3 is TGTGCCAGCAGTAGGACAGGGGATACCGGGGAGCTGTTTTTT.

The gene calls are TRBV2 and TRBJ1-5, with 8 nucleotides matching TRBD1. Germline CDR1 and CDR2: SNHLY and FYNNEI. V was pared by 6 bases and J by 9 bases, with 16 bases of the junction left unmatched. The CDR3 is made up of 16 amino acids. For the CDR3, the DNA is TGTGCCAGCAGCCCCGACAGGGGAGGGCTCTTGGGGCCCCAGCATTTT. Amino acids: CASSPDRGGLLGPQHF.

The chain employs TRBV2 and TRBJ2-2, with 9 bases fitting TRBD1. Germline CDR1 and CDR2: SNHLY and FYNNEI. The CDR3 covers 14 residues. V shed 10 bases and J 5 bases; nucleotides not matched to a gene: 8. In DNA, the CDR3 is TGTGCCACCGACCCAGGGACAGGGACCGGGGAGCTGTTTTTT. As protein: CATDPGTGTGELFF.

The chain uses TRBV12-2 and TRBJ2-5; the D call of TRBD1 is as the table states it, not checked on the DNA. TRBV12-2 is deemed a pseudogene. This CDR3 spans 18 amino acids. The CDR3 DNA reads TGTGCAAGTCGCTTAGTTACCGGGACAGGTCCTAGGGAAGAGACCCAGTACTTC. Amino acid sequence: CASRLVTGTGPREETQYF.

This CDR3 reads CASSLAGQTYGYTF. In nucleotides, the CDR3 is TGTGCCAGCAGCTTAGCGGGACAGACCTATGGCTACACCTTC. The rearrangement links TRBV7-9 to TRBJ1-2; TRBD1 matches at 7 bases. The CDR3 consists of 14 residues. Per germline, CDR1 SEHNR and CDR2 FQNEAQ (reference sequence). Trimming at V came to 0 bases and at J to 4 bases, leaving 2 bases not matched to a gene.

The table lists this clone with a few counts. The J gene is TRBJ2-3, the V gene TRBV5-1; D call uncertain. Between the trimmed V and J ends, which lost 6 bases and 4 bases, there was a span of 12 bases. CDR3 length: 13 residues. Germline V CDR1 and CDR2: SGHRS, YFSETQ. The CDR3 protein is CASTLPDSDTQYF. As DNA, the CDR3 is TGCGCCAGCACTCTGCCAGATTCAGATACGCAGTATTTT. Full variable domain (outside the CDR3, taken from reference TRBV5-1 and TRBJ2-3): KAGVTQTPRYLIKTRGQQVTLSCSPISGHRSVSWYQQTPGQGLQFLFEYFSETQRNKGNFPGRFSGRQFSNSRSEMNVSTLELGDSALYLCASTLPDSDTQYFGPGTRLTVL.

Regarding this clone: Compared with germline, one end of the junction differs, possibly owing to a read error. V gene TRBV4-3 combines with J gene TRBJ2-6, with 8 nucleotides matching TRBD1. The germline gives CDR1 LGHNA, CDR2 YSLEER. The CDR3 totals 16 residues. CDR3 in amino acids: CTSSQTTGVGANVLTF. The CDR3 bases are TGCACCAGCAGCCAGACGACAGGGGTTGGGGCCAACGTCCTGACTTTC.

V gene TRBV28 combines with J gene TRBJ2-1; 8 bases fit TRBD1. Germline V gives CDR1 MDHEN, CDR2 SYDVKM. With 3 bases clipped from V and 7 bases from J, the junction kept 11 bases outside the gene matches. The length of the CDR3 is 16 residues. CDR3 amino acids: CASSLYWLQGGNEQFF. CDR3 coding DNA: TGTGCCAGCAGTTTGTATTGGTTACAGGGGGGAAATGAGCAGTTCTTC.

This clone was observed a few times. The chain employs TRBV5-6 and TRBJ1-1; D might be TRBD1 (6 bases). V gave up 3 bases and J gave up 4 bases, with 16 bases separating them. CDR1 is SGHDT and CDR2 is YYEEEE in the germline V gene. The CDR3 runs 15 residues. CDR3 coding DNA: TGTGCCAGCAGCTGGAGACAGGTAGGGAGCACTGAAGCTTTCTTT. It specifies CASSWRQVGSTEAFF.

The V call is TRBV19, the J call TRBJ2-1; a weak D match, TRBD2 (5 bases). Trimming pared 8 bases from V and 6 bases from J, leaving 8 bases between. From germline, CDR1 is LNHDA and CDR2 SQIVND (reference sequence). The CDR3 runs to 11 residues. The CDR3 spells CASELANEQFF. CDR3 bases: TGTGCCAGTGAGCTAGCCAATGAGCAGTTCTTC.

The chain links TRBV29-1 to TRBJ2-5, with unresolved D. In germline, CDR1 is SQVTM, CDR2 ANQGSEA. This CDR3 comprises 15 residues. The ends were cut back, 0 bases at V and 2 bases at J, with 13 bases in the middle. CDR3 loop: CSVEESRSVQETQYF. Here the CDR3 DNA reads TGCAGCGTTGAAGAGAGCAGGTCGGTTCAAGAGACCCAGTACTTC.

The rearrangement joins TRBV4-1 to TRBJ1-5; TRBD1 aligns across 8 bases. This CDR3 is built from 15 residues. Trimming removed 4 bases from V and 6 bases from J; junction bases left unmatched: 8. Germline V lookup: CDR1 MGHRA, CDR2 YSYEKL. CDR3 loop: CASSRKTGAFQPQHF. The CDR3 DNA reads TGCGCCAGCAGCCGTAAGACAGGGGCCTTTCAGCCCCAGCATTTT.

This clone was seen just once. The chain recombines TRBV27 with TRBJ2-2; 8 bases map to TRBD1. J lost 4 bases, V lost 6 bases, and 13 bases had no gene match. The CDR3 runs to 17 residues. Germline CDR1 and CDR2: MNHEY and SMNVEV (reference sequence). The CDR3 coding sequence is TGTGCCAGCAGACCCCTTCAGGGGGCACGGGGCACCGGGGAGCTGTTTTTT. It translates to CASRPLQGARGTGELFF.